The rows below give T cell receptor beta chains drawn from one sample of a study of cytomegalovirus exposure and HLA in healthy donors. Assay used: immunoSEQ multiplex PCR; TCRdb lists only in-frame clones, some missing. The table records about 240,000 clones, around 87% of them present only once. Specimen: PBMCs. The source of these receptors is a woman aged 30 to 39 in good health and CMV-seropositive. Each CDR3 is given with its conserved first and last residue. Fields, in order: CDR3 protein, CDR3 DNA, clone size, V gene, D gene, J gene. D genes are given only for firm matches. A clone size is listed for some rows: how often the clone was seen (once, few, many), or a class if it is expanded.

CDR3: CASSEYGLAGFGTDTQYF
DNA: TGTGCCAGCAGTGAATATGGACTAGCGGGATTTGGCACAGATACGCAGTATTTT
size: NA
V: TRBV25-1
D: TRBD2
J: TRBJ2-3

CDR3: CASSELSSYNEQFF
DNA: TGTGCCAGCAGTGAACTGAGCTCCTACAATGAGCAGTTCTTC
size: NA
V: TRBV6-1
D: NA
J: TRBJ2-1

CDR3: CASTFQGSTDTQYF
DNA: TGCGCCAGCACCTTCCAGGGAAGCACAGATACGCAGTATTTT
size: once
V: TRBV5-1
D: NA
J: TRBJ2-3

CDR3: CASSLREGFKEQYF
DNA: TGTGCCAGCAGTTTACGGGAGGGTTTTAAGGAGCAGTACTTC
size: NA
V: TRBV27
D: TRBD2
J: TRBJ2-7

CDR3: CASSYAQGGTDTQYF
DNA: TGTGCCAGCAGTTACGCACAGGGAGGGACAGATACGCAGTATTTT
size: NA
V: TRBV6-5
D: NA
J: TRBJ2-3

CDR3: CASNTDRGPGELFF
DNA: TGTGCCAGCAACACTGACAGGGGACCCGGGGAGCTGTTTTTT
size: NA
V: TRBV2
D: TRBD1
J: TRBJ2-2

CDR3: CASSVEKIAGVHEQYF
DNA: TGTGCCAGTAGTGTTGAGAAAATAGCGGGAGTCCACGAGCAGTACTTC
size: NA
V: TRBV19
D: TRBD2
J: TRBJ2-7

CDR3: CASSIDEGAGNQPQHF
DNA: TGTGCCAGTAGTATAGATGAGGGGGCTGGCAATCAGCCCCAGCATTTT
size: many
V: TRBV19
D: TRBD1
J: TRBJ1-5

CDR3: CASKPQQDPYEQYF
DNA: TGTGCCAGCAAGCCCCAACAGGACCCCTACGAGCAGTACTTC
size: NA
V: TRBV5-4
D: NA
J: TRBJ2-7

CDR3: CASSLALRNEQFF
DNA: TGCGCCAGCAGCTTGGCCCTCCGCAATGAGCAGTTCTTC
size: NA
V: TRBV5-1
D: NA
J: TRBJ2-1

CDR3: CASSVAGGGGDNYGYTF
DNA: TGTGCCAGCAGCGTGGCTGGTGGAGGGGGCGATAACTATGGCTACACCTTC
size: few
V: TRBV9
D: TRBD1
J: TRBJ1-2

CDR3: CSVKQTSGRRTDTQYF
DNA: TGCAGCGTGAAGCAGACTAGCGGGAGACGCACAGATACGCAGTATTTT
size: NA
V: TRBV29-1
D: TRBD2
J: TRBJ2-3

CDR3: CASSLAGSSYEQYF
DNA: TGTGCCAGCAGCTTAGCGGGCAGCTCCTACGAGCAGTACTTC
size: NA
V: TRBV7-9
D: NA
J: TRBJ2-7

CDR3: CASSESGYSYNEQFF
DNA: TGCGCCAGCAGCGAGAGCGGGTACTCCTACAATGAGCAGTTCTTC
size: NA
V: TRBV5-1
D: NA
J: TRBJ2-1

CDR3: CASSITSGRTIEQFF
DNA: TGTGCCAGCAGCATCACTAGCGGGAGGACCATTGAGCAGTTCTTC
size: once
V: TRBV7-8
D: TRBD2
J: TRBJ2-1